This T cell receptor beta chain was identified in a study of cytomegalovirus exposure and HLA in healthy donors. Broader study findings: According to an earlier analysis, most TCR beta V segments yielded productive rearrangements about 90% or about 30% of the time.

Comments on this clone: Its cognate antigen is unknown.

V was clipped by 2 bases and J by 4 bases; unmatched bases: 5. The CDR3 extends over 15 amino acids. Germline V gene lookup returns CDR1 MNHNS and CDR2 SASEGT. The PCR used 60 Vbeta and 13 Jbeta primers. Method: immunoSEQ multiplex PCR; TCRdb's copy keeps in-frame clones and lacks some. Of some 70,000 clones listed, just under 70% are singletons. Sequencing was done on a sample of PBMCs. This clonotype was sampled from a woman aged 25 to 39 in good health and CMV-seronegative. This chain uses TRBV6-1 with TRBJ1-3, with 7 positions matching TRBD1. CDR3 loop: CASSELEGAGNTIYF. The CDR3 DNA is TGTGCCAGCAGTGAATTGGAGGGGGCGGGAAACACCATATATTTT.